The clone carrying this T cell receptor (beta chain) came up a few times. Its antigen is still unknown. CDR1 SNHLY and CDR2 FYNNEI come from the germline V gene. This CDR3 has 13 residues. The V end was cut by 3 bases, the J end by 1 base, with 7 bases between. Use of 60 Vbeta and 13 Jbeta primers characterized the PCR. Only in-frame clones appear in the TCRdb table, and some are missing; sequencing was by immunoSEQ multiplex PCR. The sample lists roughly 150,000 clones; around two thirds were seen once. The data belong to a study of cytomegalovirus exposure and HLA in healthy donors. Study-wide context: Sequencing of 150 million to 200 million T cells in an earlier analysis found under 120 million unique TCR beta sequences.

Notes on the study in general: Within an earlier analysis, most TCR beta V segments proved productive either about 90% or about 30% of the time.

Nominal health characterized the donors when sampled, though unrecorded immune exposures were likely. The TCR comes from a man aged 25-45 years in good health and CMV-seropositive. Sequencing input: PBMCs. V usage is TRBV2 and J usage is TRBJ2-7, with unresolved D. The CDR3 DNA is TGTGCCAGCAGTGAGCCGGTTTCCTACGAGCAGTACTTC. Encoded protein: CASSEPVSYEQYF.